Here is one T cell receptor (beta chain) with its context. Antigen unknown. This record belongs to a study of T-cell memory formation after mild COVID-19. Study in general: TCR clustering was largely donor specific.

This CDR3 is built from 13 residues. From germline, CDR1 is SGHTA and CDR2 FQGTGA. With V trimmed by 1 base and J by 5 bases, 0 bases remained unmatched. 5'RACE primed from the constant segment yielded TCR alpha and TCR beta cDNA libraries bearing sample barcodes and UMIs. One entry per CDR3 protein, called by TCRdb with MiXCR from the 5' RACE reads. The sample gives a few hundred thousand distinct CDR3 sequences, just under 20% of which show up once; 20% to 25% is in the top ten. General study points: The appearance of some responding clones in pre-infection memory suggested that cross-reactive memory joined. Later expanders leaned CD4+, whereas clones that contracted between day 15 and 85 were balanced CD4/CD8.

The clonotype was recovered from a man in his late teens or twenties who had mild COVID-19 (a few samples of this study predate the infection). Cell type and time point are not known. The source material was PBMCs or a T cell subset sorted from them (not recorded which). The chain recombines TRBV7-3 with TRBJ1-1, with TRBD1 identical over 8 bases. Here the CDR3 DNA reads TGTGCCAGCAGCTTAAACAGGGGGACTGAAGCTTTCTTT. Its protein is CASSLNRGTEAFF. The full variable domain, completed using reference TRBV7-3 and TRBJ1-1, is GAGVSQTPSNKVTEKGKYVELRCDPISGHTALYWYRQSLGQGPEFLIYFQGTGAADDSGLPNDRFFAVRPEGSVSTLKIQRTERGDSAVYLCASSLNRGTEAFFGQGTRLTVV.